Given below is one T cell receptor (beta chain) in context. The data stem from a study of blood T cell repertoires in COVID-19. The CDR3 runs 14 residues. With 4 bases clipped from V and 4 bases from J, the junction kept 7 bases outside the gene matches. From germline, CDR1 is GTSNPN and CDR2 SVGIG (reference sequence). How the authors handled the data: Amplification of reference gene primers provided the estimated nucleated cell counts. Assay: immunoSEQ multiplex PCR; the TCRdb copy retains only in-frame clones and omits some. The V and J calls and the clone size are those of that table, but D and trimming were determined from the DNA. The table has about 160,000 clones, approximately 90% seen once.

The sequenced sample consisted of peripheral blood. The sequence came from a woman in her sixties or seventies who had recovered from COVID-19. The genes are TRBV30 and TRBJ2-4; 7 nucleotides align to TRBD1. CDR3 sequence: CAWNPGTVKNIQYF. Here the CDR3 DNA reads TGTGCCTGGAATCCCGGGACAGTTAAAAACATTCAGTACTTC.